This TCR beta chain is from a study of memory CD4+ T cells and cytomegalovirus serostatus. Single viable CD3+CD4+CD8-CD45RO+ cells were sorted as the memory CD4+ T cells. In regard to this clone: Its antigen is unknown.

The table came from immunoSEQ multiplex PCR; TCRdb's copy has only in-frame clones and leaves some out. The sample has under 70,000 clones, 80% to 85% seen once; the top ten hold around 1.1%. The V gene lost 8 bases and the J gene lost 8 bases, with 12 bases spanning the gap. The germline gives CDR1 DFQATT, CDR2 SNEGSKA (reference sequence). This CDR3 region has 11 residues. General study findings and limits: Suggested: most of the CMV-linked TCR signature lies in CD4+ memory cells.

Sequenced input: memory CD4+ T cells from blood. The source is an adult in good health and CMV-seronegative. The chain carries TRBV20-1 and TRBJ1-4; D not certain. This CDR3 is CSFPSQEKLFF. CDR3 sequence (DNA): TGCAGTTTCCCTTCCCAAGAAAAACTGTTTTTT.